The 28 T cell receptor beta chains below all came from one sample that was sequenced in a study of T cell repertoires in cytomegalovirus infection. TCRdb analysed the reads with MiXCR anew, one entry per CDR3 protein. The sample includes 600,000 to 800,000 distinct CDR3 sequences, approximately 24% of them seen just once. The specimen sequenced was CD8+ T cells from PBMCs. The receptors were gathered from a human donor in good health (CMV status not recorded). Some clones in this sample may be carry-over from other donors' samples.

There are a few counts of this clonotype. This chain connects TRBV14 to TRBJ1-1, with TRBD1 matching over 9 bases. The CDR3 covers 15 residues. The trim removed 5 bases at V and 5 bases at J, leaving 9 bases unmatched. In germline, CDR1 is SGHDN, CDR2 FVKESK. CDR3 DNA: TGTGCCAGCAGCAAAATACAGGGGGCTAGTACTGAAGCTTTCTTT. Translated, it gives CASSKIQGASTEAFF. Filled out from reference TRBV14 and TRBJ1-1, the complete variable domain reads EAGVTQFPSHSVIEKGQTVTLRCDPISGHDNLYWYRRVMGKEIKFLLHFVKESKQDESGMPNNRFLAERTGGTYSTLKVQPAELEDSGVYFCASSKIQGASTEAFFGQGTRLTVV.

As concerns this clonotype: This clone may be a read error of a much larger clone one base away. The J gene is TRBJ2-5, the V gene TRBV12-3 or TRBV12-4, with D tentatively TRBD1 (6 bases). This CDR3 region has 13 residues. The CDR3 loop reads CVSSLTQGETQYF. As DNA, the CDR3 is TGTGTCAGCAGCCTCACTCAGGGGGAGACCCAGTACTTC.

The chain combines TRBV14 with TRBJ2-4; the D call may be TRBD1 or TRBD2 (5 bases each). The CDR3 contains 15 residues. Germline CDR1 reads SGHDN; CDR2 reads FVKESK. Trimming took off 5 bases at V and 4 bases at J, with 15 bases between the two ends. The CDR3 sequence is CASSDSGTNKNIQYF. In nucleotides, the CDR3 is TGTGCCAGCAGCGACTCCGGGACCAATAAAAACATTCAGTACTTC.

The V and J genes are TRBV28 and TRBJ1-4; weak D call: TRBD1 (5 bases). The CDR3 covers 17 residues. V lost 6 bases, J lost 5 bases, and 22 bases lay in between. From germline, CDR1 is MDHEN and CDR2 SYDVKM. The CDR3 DNA follows: TGTGCCAGCAGCCCCCCAGGGAAGAGTCGTTACAATGAAAAACTGTTTTTT. This sequence encodes CASSPPGKSRYNEKLFF.

The chain combines TRBV2 with TRBJ1-5, with D tentatively TRBD1 (6 bases). Trimming cost V 1 base and J 9 bases, with 16 bases left between them. The CDR3 loop spans 15 amino acids. The germline V gene encodes CDR1 SNHLY and CDR2 FYNNEI. The CDR3 DNA follows: TGTGCCAGCAGTGAAGTGTCAGGGGCCGGGAGGCCCCAGCATTTT. Translated, it gives CASSEVSGAGRPQHF.

Only a few counts were recorded for this clonotype. The chain recombines TRBV2 with TRBJ2-3; D remains ambiguous. V gave up 3 bases and J gave up 3 bases, with 10 bases separating them. In germline, CDR1 is SNHLY, CDR2 FYNNEI. This CDR3 has 14 residues. The CDR3 DNA follows: TGTGCCAGCAGTGATGGCAGGAGTACAGATACGCAGTATTTT. It codes for CASSDGRSTDTQYF.

This clonotype was seen many times. This CDR3 reads CASSWTGATDTQYF. The CDR3 DNA follows: TGTGCCAGCAGTTGGACAGGGGCCACAGATACGCAGTATTTT. The genes are TRBV12-3 or TRBV12-4 and TRBJ2-3, with 9 bases fitting TRBD1. V lost 4 bases to trimming and J lost 2 bases; unmatched junction nucleotides: 1. CDR3 length: 14 amino acids.

In its sample, this clonotype was seen many times. The chain employs TRBV27 and TRBJ2-7; D might be TRBD1 (6 bases). Germline assignment: CDR1 MNHEY and CDR2 SMNVEV (reference sequence). This CDR3 spans 13 amino acids. V was shortened by 5 bases and J by 4 bases, with 12 bases between the two germline ends. This CDR3 reads CASSPRQAYEQYF. CDR3 coding DNA: TGTGCCAGCAGTCCGAGACAGGCATACGAGCAGTACTTC.

There are a few counts of this clonotype. This chain connects TRBV28 to TRBJ2-1; no firm D call. The CDR3 covers 17 residues. Germline loops: CDR1 MDHEN, CDR2 SYDVKM. V shed 2 bases and J shed 3 bases, with 17 bases lying between them. The CDR3 coding sequence is TGTGCCAGCAGTTTAATGTTTGGAGACATACTCTACAATGAGCAGTTCTTC. Amino acids: CASSLMFGDILYNEQFF.

This rearrangement joins TRBV28 to TRBJ2-5; no clear D. CDR1 and CDR2 from the germline V gene are MDHEN and SYDVKM. This CDR3 contains 17 residues. Deletions cut 3 bases from V and 5 bases from J, with 22 bases between. CDR3 DNA: TGTGCCAGCAGTTTTTATGCTGATCTTAGTGTGAGGGAGACCCAGTACTTC. Translating it yields CASSFYADLSVRETQYF. Together with reference TRBV28 and TRBJ2-5, the CDR3 gives the full variable domain: DVKVTQSSRYLVKRTGEKVFLECVQDMDHENMFWYRQDPGLGLRLIYFSYDVKMKEKGDIPEGYSVSREKKERFSLILESASTNQTSMYLCASSFYADLSVRETQYFGPGTRLLVL.

This clonotype was seen at least ten times. The V call is TRBV7-9, the J call TRBJ2-7, with D tentatively TRBD1 (5 bases). Germline CDR1 reads SEHNR; CDR2 reads FQNEAQ (reference sequence). The CDR3 runs to 11 residues. CDR3 in amino acids: CVWGRAHEQYF. The CDR3 nucleotides read TGTGTTTGGGGCAGGGCCCACGAGCAGTACTTC.

This clonotype was seen at least ten times. At one end the junction does not follow the germline gene, possibly because of a read error. This sequence joins TRBV7-6 and TRBJ2-5, with 7 bases aligning to TRBD1. From germline, CDR1 is SGHVS and CDR2 FNYEAQ. This CDR3 has 19 residues. The CDR3 reads CASTLLPPPTGDVEETQYF. The DNA of the CDR3 is TGTGCCAGCACCTTACTTCCACCTCCCACAGGGGATGTCGAAGAGACCCAGTACTTC.

The table lists this clonotype with many counts. The chain couples TRBV28 to TRBJ1-5; the D is unclear. The CDR3 runs 15 residues. The germline CDR1 and CDR2 sequences are MDHEN and SYDVKM. V lost 2 bases and J lost 6, with 14 bases in between. DNA for the CDR3: TGTGCCAGCAGTTTAGGAAGGGCCGGAGGTCAGCCCCAGCATTTT. It yields the protein CASSLGRAGGQPQHF.

The chain combines TRBV6-1 with TRBJ2-7; D unclear. The CDR3 is 13 residues long. CDR1 and CDR2 from the germline V gene are MNHNS and SASEGT. V was clipped by 8 bases and J by 3 bases, with 14 bases between them. CDR3 residues: CASLGTEDYEQYF. CDR3 DNA: TGTGCCAGCCTCGGTACCGAGGACTACGAGCAGTACTTC.

This chain joins TRBV5-6 and TRBJ2-3, with a weak D call TRBD1 (6 bases). V dropped 3 bases and J dropped 2 bases, with 13 bases sitting between them. The CDR3 has 15 residues. The germline CDR1 and CDR2 sequences are SGHDT and YYEEEE. CDR3 coding DNA: TGTGCCAGCAGCTCCCGGGACACTCACACAGATACGCAGTATTTT. Translation gives CASSSRDTHTDTQYF.

The table lists this clonotype with a few counts. This chain links TRBV2 with TRBJ2-3, with no clear D. The CDR3 spans 13 residues. Germline values: CDR1 SNHLY, CDR2 FYNNEI. The V gene lost 2 bases and the J gene lost 2 bases, with 5 bases spanning the gap. This CDR3 reads CASSEPLTDTQYF. DNA for the CDR3: TGTGCCAGCAGTGAACCCCTCACAGATACGCAGTATTTT.

A note on this clonotype: A much bigger clone sits one base away, suggesting this may be a read error. The chain joins TRBV7-6 to TRBJ2-1, with TRBD1 identical over 9 bases. Per the germline V gene, CDR1 is SGHVS and CDR2 is FNYEAQ. There are 16 residues in the CDR3. CDR3: CVSSLAGTGLLDEQFF. The CDR3 region has the DNA TGTGTCAGCAGCTTAGCCGGGACAGGGCTATTGGATGAGCAGTTCTTC. The full variable domain, rest sourced from reference TRBV7-6 and TRBJ2-1, is GAGVSQSPRYKVTKRGQDVALRCDPISGHVSLYWYRQALGQGPEFLTYFNYEAQQDKSGLPNDRFSAERPEGSISTLTIQRTEQRDSAMYRCVSSLAGTGLLDEQFFGPGTRLTVL.

This clonotype was recorded a few times. The genes are TRBV20-1 and TRBJ2-7; perhaps TRBD1 as D (5 bases). Germline lookup yields CDR1 DFQATT and CDR2 SNEGSKA (reference sequence). The CDR3 runs 14 residues. V was pared by 3 bases and J by 0 bases, with 12 bases between. The CDR3 here is CSARLDRASYEQYF. The CDR3 DNA reads TGCAGTGCTAGGCTAGACAGAGCCTCCTACGAGCAGTACTTC.

This clonotype turned up a few times. J is TRBJ2-7 and V is TRBV14, with 9 bases that match TRBD2. J gave up 0 bases and V 4 bases, and 4 bases lay outside the gene matches. CDR1 SGHDN and CDR2 FVKESK come from the germline V gene. The CDR3 runs to 15 residues. CDR3 loop: CASSPWTSDSYEQYF. CDR3 coding DNA: TGTGCCAGCAGCCCGTGGACTAGCGACTCCTACGAGCAGTACTTC.

This clonotype showed up just a few times. V and J are TRBV6-5 and TRBJ1-5; D is unresolved. The CDR3 runs 15 residues. Trimming stripped 4 bases from V and 1 base from J, with 11 bases between. Germline V CDR1 and CDR2: MNHEY, SVGAGI. This CDR3 reads CASSFRIGSNQPQHF. The CDR3 region has the DNA TGTGCCAGCAGTTTCCGAATAGGGAGCAATCAGCCCCAGCATTTT.

In its sample, this clonotype was seen a few times. The chain links TRBV5-6 to TRBJ1-2; the D gene is possibly TRBD1 (5 bases). Trimming left V 0 bases short and J 10 bases short, with 7 bases between. CDR3 length: 11 amino acids. Germline CDR1 is SGHDT and CDR2 is YYEEEE. CDR3 sequence (DNA): TGTGCCAGCAGCTTGGGACAGTTCTACACCTTC. This gives the protein CASSLGQFYTF. Variable domain in full (rest from reference TRBV5-6 and TRBJ1-2): DAGVTQSPTHLIKTRGQQVTLRCSPKSGHDTVSWYQQALGQGPQFIFQYYEEEERQRGNFPDRFSGHQFPNYSSELNVNALLLGDSALYLCASSLGQFYTFGSGTRLTVV.

This clonotype was picked up a small number of times. The chain has TRBV6-2 or TRBV6-3 and TRBJ2-2; D is perhaps TRBD1 (5 bases). Germline CDR1 reads MNHEY; CDR2 reads SVGEGT. This CDR3 region has 15 residues. V was shortened by 6 bases and J by 3 bases, with 14 bases between the two germline ends. The CDR3: CASRNVTDYTGELFF. CDR3 DNA sequence: TGTGCCAGCAGAAATGTGACAGACTACACCGGGGAGCTGTTTTTT.

Many counts were recorded for this clonotype. The chain uses TRBV12-3 or TRBV12-4 and TRBJ2-1; the match to TRBD1 covers 8 bases. The CDR3 extends over 16 amino acids. With V trimmed by 2 bases and J by 8 bases, 11 bases remained unmatched. The CDR3: CASSLNRGKKGDEQFF. CDR3 bases: TGTGCCAGCAGTTTAAACAGGGGGAAAAAAGGAGATGAGCAGTTCTTC.

There are a few counts of this clonotype. This CDR3 reads CASTNRAAQKAFF. CDR3 sequence (DNA): TGTGCCAGCACCAACAGGGCCGCGCAGAAAGCTTTCTTT. This rearrangement joins TRBV6-6 to TRBJ1-1; D is perhaps TRBD1 (6 bases). Germline values: CDR1 MNHNY, CDR2 SVGAGI (reference sequence). The CDR3 sequence is 13 residues long. Deletions cut 7 bases from V and 9 bases from J, with 18 bases between.

With regard to this clonotype: This clone may be a read error of a much larger clone one base away. In this CDR3 the conserved last residue, phenylalanine or tryptophan, is missing, so a read error is likely. CDR3 nucleotides: TGTGCCAGCAGCCCAACTGGCGGCCGAGAAGAGACCCAGTACTAC. It yields the protein CASSPTGGREETQYY. The chain is built from TRBV7-8 and TRBJ2-5; D uncertain. The CDR3 has 15 amino acids. Germline CDR1 SGHVS, CDR2 FQNEAQ. Trimming took off 5 bases at V and 3 bases at J, with 16 bases between the two ends.

This clonotype was seen at least ten times. The chain has TRBV7-2 and TRBJ1-1; D call uncertain. Germline V gene data show CDR1 as SGHTA and CDR2 as FQGNSA. V gave up 3 bases and J gave up 4 bases, with 15 bases separating them. The CDR3 is 15 residues long. In DNA, the CDR3 is TGTGCCAGCAGCTTGTCCCCCAGCCTGGTCACTGAAGCTTTCTTT. Encoded protein: CASSLSPSLVTEAFF.

This clonotype has more than one count but fewer than ten. J is TRBJ1-5 and V is TRBV20-1; no clear D gene. The V end lost 6 bases, the J end lost 1 base, and 16 bases lay between the germline ends. The CDR3 has 15 residues. From germline, CDR1 is DFQATT and CDR2 SNEGSKA (reference sequence). CDR3 DNA: TGCAGTGCCAAGGTCCCGAGCGTGAGCAATCAGCCCCAGCATTTT. It yields the protein CSAKVPSVSNQPQHF.

V is TRBV7-9 and J is TRBJ2-1, with D hard to call. This CDR3 has 15 amino acids. Trimming stripped 1 base from V and 2 bases from J, with 9 bases between. Germline lookup yields CDR1 SEHNR and CDR2 FQNEAQ (reference sequence). The CDR3 DNA sequence: TGTGCCAGCAGCTTAGTTGGTTCCCCCTACAATGAGCAGTTCTTC. Protein product: CASSLVGSPYNEQFF.